These T cell receptor beta chains were read from a single sample in a study of CD8 T cell repertoires and HIV-1 epitope variants. These receptors have no known antigen. Profiled with immunoSEQ multiplex PCR; TCRdb holds only in-frame clones, not every one. This sample has 5,000 or so clones, with approximately 71% found just once. Sequencing was carried out using cultured CD8+ T cells derived from PBMCs. Receptor source: a male donor with HIV. Each CDR3 is given with its conserved first and last residue. The D gene is left open where the match is weak. Not every row has a clone size; where given, it reads once, few, many or a size class.

d_call	v_call	j_call	clone_size	cdr3_length	cdr3_aa	cdr3_nt
TRBD1	TRBV2	TRBJ1-3	NA	15	CASSEGQGAGNTIYF	TGTGCCAGCAGTGAAGGACAGGGGGCTGGAAACACCATATATTTT
NA	TRBV5-4	TRBJ1-5	few	14	CASSYGQSNQPQHF	TGTGCCAGCAGCTATGGACAGAGCAATCAGCCCCAGCATTTT
TRBD1	TRBV27	TRBJ2-5	once	14	CASSSTGPGETQYF	TGTGCCAGCAGTTCGACAGGGCCAGGGGAGACCCAGTACTTC
TRBD2	TRBV27	TRBJ2-7	NA	14	CASSPGEGPYEQYF	TGTGCCAGCAGTCCCGGGGAGGGCCCCTACGAGCAGTACTTC
NA	TRBV15	TRBJ1-2	few	15	CATSRAGDGDYGYTF	TGTGCCACCAGCAGAGCGGGGGATGGAGACTATGGCTACACCTTC
NA	TRBV5-6	TRBJ2-5	NA	14	CASSLVRGEEAQYF	TGTGCCAGCAGCTTGGTCCGCGGAGAGGAGGCCCAGTACTTC
TRBD1	TRBV6-4	TRBJ1-2	medium-sized	18	CASSVPPRDRGLVYGYTF	TGTGCCAGCAGTGTCCCCCCCAGGGACAGGGGGCTTGTCTATGGCTACACCTTC
NA	TRBV6-4	TRBJ1-5	NA	15	CASSEGAGRGQPQHF	TGTGCCAGCAGTGAAGGTGCGGGGAGGGGTCAGCCCCAGCATTTT
NA	TRBV28	TRBJ1-2	few	12	CASSLDRWGYTF	TGTGCCAGCAGTCTGGATCGCTGGGGCTACACCTTC
NA	TRBV7-6	TRBJ2-5	NA	15	CASSLLGGSGETQYF	TGTGCCAGCAGCTTACTTGGGGGAAGTGGAGAGACCCAGTACTTC
NA	TRBV15	TRBJ2-5	NA	15	CATSREAGLRETQYF	TGTGCCACCAGCAGAGAGGCAGGCCTCCGTGAGACCCAGTACTTC
NA	TRBV11-3	TRBJ1-1	NA	13	CASSDSVGTEAFF	TGTGCCAGCAGCGACTCTGTGGGCACTGAAGCTTTCTTT
TRBD2	TRBV6-1	TRBJ2-3	NA	15	CASSDRWEGTDTQYF	TGTGCCAGCAGTGATAGGTGGGAGGGAACAGATACGCAGTATTTT
NA	TRBV5-4	TRBJ2-1	NA	18	CASSKARLKKSINNEQFF	TGTGCCAGCAGCAAGGCGCGCTTAAAGAAGTCGATTAACAATGAGCAGTTCTTC
NA	TRBV5-4	TRBJ2-1	NA	12	CASSLAGDEQFF	TGTGCCAGCAGCTTGGCTGGGGATGAGCAGTTCTTC
TRBD2	TRBV7-6	TRBJ2-1	NA	16	CASSLQLASAYNEQFF	TGTGCCAGCAGCTTACAACTAGCGTCGGCCTACAATGAGCAGTTCTTC
NA	TRBV5-6	TRBJ2-7	NA	14	CASSTAGSSYEQYF	TGTGCCAGCAGCACGGCCGGAAGCTCCTACGAGCAGTACTTC
TRBD1	TRBV18	TRBJ2-7	NA	15	CASSPRDRASYEQYF	TGTGCCAGCTCACCGAGGGACAGGGCCTCCTACGAGCAGTACTTC
TRBD1	TRBV4-1	TRBJ1-2	NA	17	CASSQDRQGAQDYGYTF	TGCGCCAGCAGCCAAGATCGACAGGGGGCTCAGGACTATGGCTACACCTTC
TRBD1	TRBV7-3	TRBJ1-2	few	15	CASRPRDSLLYGYTF	TGTGCCAGCAGGCCCCGGGACAGCCTACTCTATGGCTACACCTTC
NA	TRBV19	TRBJ1-1	NA	15	CATSGSTTSDTEAFF	TGTGCCACTTCGGGAAGTACGACGTCCGATACTGAAGCTTTCTTT
TRBD1	TRBV5-5	TRBJ1-1	NA	13	CASSRTGDTEAFF	TGTGCCAGCAGTCGGACAGGGGACACTGAAGCTTTCTTT
NA	TRBV7-8	TRBJ2-6	NA	13	CASRRGGANVLTF	TGTGCCAGCAGGAGGGGTGGGGCCAACGTCCTGACTTTC
NA	TRBV27	TRBJ1-5	NA	16	CASSFGGDGSNQPQHF	TGTGCCAGCAGTTTTGGAGGGGATGGAAGCAATCAGCCCCAGCATTTT
NA	TRBV2	TRBJ1-2	NA	13	CAPRAGLDYGYTF	TGTGCCCCGAGGGCAGGGCTTGACTATGGCTACACCTTC
TRBD2	TRBV7-9	TRBJ2-7	few	15	CASSPTSGSPYEQYF	TGTGCCAGCAGCCCAACTAGCGGGAGTCCCTACGAGCAGTACTTC
NA	TRBV9	TRBJ2-7	NA	15	CASSVDHGLSYEQYF	TGTGCCAGCAGCGTAGACCACGGACTCTCCTACGAGCAGTACTTC
NA	TRBV12-1	TRBJ2-1	once	16	CASSPRTSRSYNEQFF	TGTGCCAGCAGCCCCCGGACTAGCCGCTCCTACAATGAGCAGTTCTTC
TRBD1	TRBV19	TRBJ1-2	NA	17	CASSTTLTGGVNYGYTF	TGTGCCAGTAGTACCACGTTGACAGGGGGAGTCAACTATGGCTACACCTTC
NA	TRBV7-6	TRBJ2-1	NA	18	CASSFKGPRARLYNEQFF	TGTGCCAGCAGCTTTAAGGGCCCTAGGGCACGCCTCTACAATGAGCAGTTCTTC
NA	TRBV5-6	TRBJ2-5	once	14	CASSLGDGQETQYF	TGTGCCAGCAGCTTGGGTGATGGTCAAGAGACCCAGTACTTC
TRBD2	TRBV9	TRBJ2-1	NA	16	CASSPGLAGAYNEQFF	TGTGCCAGCAGCCCAGGACTAGCGGGGGCCTACAATGAGCAGTTCTTC
NA	TRBV5-6	TRBJ1-1	NA	14	CASSLEGPFTEAFF	TGTGCCAGCAGCTTGGAAGGTCCTTTCACTGAAGCTTTCTTT
NA	TRBV28	TRBJ2-7	NA	13	CASSYKVSYEQYF	TGTGCCAGCAGTTATAAAGTCTCCTACGAGCAGTACTTC
NA	TRBV5-1	TRBJ1-2	large	14	CASSSQETNYGYTF	TGCGCCAGCAGCTCGCAGGAGACTAACTATGGCTACACCTTC
NA	TRBV7-2	TRBJ1-3	NA	15	CASARGGNSGNTIYF	TGTGCCAGCGCACGGGGGGGAAACTCTGGAAACACCATATATTTT
NA	TRBV6-1	TRBJ2-2	NA	13	CASSEAQYGELFF	TGTGCCAGCAGTGAAGCGCAATACGGGGAGCTGTTTTTT
TRBD1	TRBV28	TRBJ2-6	NA	17	CASSLTGELSGANVLTF	TGTGCCAGCAGTTTAACAGGGGAACTCTCTGGGGCCAACGTCCTGACTTTC
TRBD1	TRBV28	TRBJ1-1	NA	13	CASSWDRATEAFF	TGTGCCAGCAGTTGGGACAGGGCCACTGAAGCTTTCTTT
TRBD2	TRBV9	TRBJ2-1	NA	15	CASSPTSGSGNEQFF	TGTGCCAGCAGCCCCACTAGCGGGAGTGGAAATGAGCAGTTCTTC
NA	TRBV7-9	TRBJ2-1	NA	13	CASSLDGYNEQFF	TGTGCCAGCAGCTTGGACGGCTACAATGAGCAGTTCTTC